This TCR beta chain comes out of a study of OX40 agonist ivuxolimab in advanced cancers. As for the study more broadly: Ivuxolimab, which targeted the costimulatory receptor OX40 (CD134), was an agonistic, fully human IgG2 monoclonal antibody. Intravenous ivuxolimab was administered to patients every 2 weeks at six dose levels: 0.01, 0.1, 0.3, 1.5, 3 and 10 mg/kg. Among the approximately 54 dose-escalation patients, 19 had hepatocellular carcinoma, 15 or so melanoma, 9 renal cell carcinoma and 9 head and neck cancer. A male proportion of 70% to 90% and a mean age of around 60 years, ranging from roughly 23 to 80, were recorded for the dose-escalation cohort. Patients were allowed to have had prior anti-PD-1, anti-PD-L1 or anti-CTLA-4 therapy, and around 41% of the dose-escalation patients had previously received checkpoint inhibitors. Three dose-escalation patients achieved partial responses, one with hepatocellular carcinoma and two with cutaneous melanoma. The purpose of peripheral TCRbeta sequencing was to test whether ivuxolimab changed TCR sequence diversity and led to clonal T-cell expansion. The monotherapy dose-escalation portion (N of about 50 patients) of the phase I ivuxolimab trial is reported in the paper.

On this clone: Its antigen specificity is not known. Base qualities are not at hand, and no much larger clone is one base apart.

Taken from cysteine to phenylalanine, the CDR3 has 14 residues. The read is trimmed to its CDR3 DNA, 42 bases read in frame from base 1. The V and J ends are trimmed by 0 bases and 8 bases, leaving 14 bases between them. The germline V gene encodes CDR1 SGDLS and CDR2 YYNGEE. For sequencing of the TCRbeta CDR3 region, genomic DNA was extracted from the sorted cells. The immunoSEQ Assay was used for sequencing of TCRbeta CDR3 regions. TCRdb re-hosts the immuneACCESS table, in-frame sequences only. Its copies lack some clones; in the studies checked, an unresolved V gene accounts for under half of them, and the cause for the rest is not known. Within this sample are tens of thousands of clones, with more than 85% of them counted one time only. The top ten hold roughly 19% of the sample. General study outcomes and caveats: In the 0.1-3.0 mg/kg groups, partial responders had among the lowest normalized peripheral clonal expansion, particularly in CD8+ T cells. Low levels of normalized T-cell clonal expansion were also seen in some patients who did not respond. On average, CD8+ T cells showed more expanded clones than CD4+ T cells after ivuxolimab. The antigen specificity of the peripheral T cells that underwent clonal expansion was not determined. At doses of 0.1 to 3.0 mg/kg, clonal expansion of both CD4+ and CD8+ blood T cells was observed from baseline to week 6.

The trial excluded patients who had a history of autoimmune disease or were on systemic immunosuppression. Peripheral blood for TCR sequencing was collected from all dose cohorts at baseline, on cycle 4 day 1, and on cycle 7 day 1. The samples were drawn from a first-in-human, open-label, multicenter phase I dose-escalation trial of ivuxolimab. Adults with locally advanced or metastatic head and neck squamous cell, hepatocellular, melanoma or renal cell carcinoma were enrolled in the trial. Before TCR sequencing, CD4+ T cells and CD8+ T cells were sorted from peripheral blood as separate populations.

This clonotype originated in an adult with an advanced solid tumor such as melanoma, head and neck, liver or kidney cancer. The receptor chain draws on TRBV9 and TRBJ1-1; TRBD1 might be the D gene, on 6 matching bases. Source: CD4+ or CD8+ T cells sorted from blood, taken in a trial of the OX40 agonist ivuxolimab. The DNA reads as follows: TGTGCCAGCAGCGTAGAATCCGGGGGCTACGAAGCTTTCTTT. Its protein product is CASSVESGGYEAFF. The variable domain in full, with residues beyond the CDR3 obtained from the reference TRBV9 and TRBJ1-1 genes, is DSGVTQTPKHLITATGQRVTLRCSPRSGDLSVYWYQQSLDQGLQFLIQYYNGEERAKGNILERFSAQQFPDLHSELNLSSLELGDSALYFCASSVESGGYEAFFGQGTRLTVV.